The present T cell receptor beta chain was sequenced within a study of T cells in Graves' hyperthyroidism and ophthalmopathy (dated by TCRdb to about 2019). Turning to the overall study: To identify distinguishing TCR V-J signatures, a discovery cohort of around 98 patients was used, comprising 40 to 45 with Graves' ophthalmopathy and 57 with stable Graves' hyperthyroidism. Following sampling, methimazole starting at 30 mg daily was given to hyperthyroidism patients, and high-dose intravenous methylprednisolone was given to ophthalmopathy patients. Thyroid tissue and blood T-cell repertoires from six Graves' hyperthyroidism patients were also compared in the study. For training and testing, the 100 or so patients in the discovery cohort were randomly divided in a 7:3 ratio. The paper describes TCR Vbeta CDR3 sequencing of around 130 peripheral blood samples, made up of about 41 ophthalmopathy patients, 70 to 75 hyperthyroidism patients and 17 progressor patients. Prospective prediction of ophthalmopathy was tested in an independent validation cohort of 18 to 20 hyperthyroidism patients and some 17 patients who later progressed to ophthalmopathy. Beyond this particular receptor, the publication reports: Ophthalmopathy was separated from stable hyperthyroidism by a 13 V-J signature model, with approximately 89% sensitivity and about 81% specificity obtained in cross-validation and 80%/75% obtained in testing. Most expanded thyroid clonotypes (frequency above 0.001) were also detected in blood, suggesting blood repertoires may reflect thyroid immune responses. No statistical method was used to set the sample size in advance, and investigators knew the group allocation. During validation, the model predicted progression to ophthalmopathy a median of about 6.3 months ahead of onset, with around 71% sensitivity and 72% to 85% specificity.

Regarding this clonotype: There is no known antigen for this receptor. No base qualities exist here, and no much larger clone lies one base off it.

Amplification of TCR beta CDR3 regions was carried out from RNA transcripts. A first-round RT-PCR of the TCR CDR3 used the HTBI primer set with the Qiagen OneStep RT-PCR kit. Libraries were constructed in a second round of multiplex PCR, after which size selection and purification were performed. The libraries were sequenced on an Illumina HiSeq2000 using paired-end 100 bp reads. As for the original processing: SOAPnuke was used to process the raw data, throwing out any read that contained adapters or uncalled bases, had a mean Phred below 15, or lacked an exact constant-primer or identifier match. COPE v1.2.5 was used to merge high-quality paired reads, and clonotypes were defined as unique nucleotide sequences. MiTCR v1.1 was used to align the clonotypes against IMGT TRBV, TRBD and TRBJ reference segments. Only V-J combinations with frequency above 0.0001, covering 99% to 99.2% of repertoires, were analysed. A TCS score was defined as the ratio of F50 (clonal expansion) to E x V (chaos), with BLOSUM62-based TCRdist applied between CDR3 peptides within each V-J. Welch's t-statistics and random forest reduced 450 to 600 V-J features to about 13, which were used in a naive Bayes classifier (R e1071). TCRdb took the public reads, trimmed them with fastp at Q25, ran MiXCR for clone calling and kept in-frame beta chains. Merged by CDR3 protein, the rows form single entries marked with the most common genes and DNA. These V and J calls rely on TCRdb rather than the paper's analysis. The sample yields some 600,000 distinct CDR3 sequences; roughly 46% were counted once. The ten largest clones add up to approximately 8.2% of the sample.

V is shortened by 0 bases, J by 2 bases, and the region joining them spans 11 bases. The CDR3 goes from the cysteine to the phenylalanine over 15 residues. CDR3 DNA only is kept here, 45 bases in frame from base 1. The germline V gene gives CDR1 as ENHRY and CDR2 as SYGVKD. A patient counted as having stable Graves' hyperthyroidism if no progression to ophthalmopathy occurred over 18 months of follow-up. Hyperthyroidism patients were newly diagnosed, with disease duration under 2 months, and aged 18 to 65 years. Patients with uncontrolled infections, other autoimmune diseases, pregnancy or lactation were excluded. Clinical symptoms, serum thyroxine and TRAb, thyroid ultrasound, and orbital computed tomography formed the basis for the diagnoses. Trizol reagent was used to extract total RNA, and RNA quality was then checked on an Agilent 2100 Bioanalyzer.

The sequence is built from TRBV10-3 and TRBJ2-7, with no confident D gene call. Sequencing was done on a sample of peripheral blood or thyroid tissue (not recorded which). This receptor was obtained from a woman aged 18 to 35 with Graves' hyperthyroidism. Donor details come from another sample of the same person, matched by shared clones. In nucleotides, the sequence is TGTGCCATCAGTGAGTCGCGCCCCGTCCCCTACGAGCAGTACTTC. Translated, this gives CAISESRPVPYEQYF.